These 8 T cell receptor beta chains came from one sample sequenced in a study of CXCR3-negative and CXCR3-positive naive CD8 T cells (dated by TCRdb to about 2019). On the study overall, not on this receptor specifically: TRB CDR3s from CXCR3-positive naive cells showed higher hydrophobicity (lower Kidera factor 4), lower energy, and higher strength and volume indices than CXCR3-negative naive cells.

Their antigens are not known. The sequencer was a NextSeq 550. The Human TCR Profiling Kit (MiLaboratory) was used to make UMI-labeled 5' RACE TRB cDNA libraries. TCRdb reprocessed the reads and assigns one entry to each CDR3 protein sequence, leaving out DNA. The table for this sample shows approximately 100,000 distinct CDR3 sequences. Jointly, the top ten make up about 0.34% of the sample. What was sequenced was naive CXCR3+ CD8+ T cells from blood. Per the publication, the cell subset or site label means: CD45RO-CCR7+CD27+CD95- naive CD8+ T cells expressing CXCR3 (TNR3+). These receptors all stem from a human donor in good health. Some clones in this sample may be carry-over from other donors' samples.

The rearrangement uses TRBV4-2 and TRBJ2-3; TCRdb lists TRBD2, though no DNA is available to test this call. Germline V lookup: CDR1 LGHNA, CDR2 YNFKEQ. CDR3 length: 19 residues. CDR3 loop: CASSQDGLAGSTSTDTQYF.

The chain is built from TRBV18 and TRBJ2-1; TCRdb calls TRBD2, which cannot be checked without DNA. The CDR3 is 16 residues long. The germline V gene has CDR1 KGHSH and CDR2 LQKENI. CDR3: CASSPKEGSSYNEQFF.

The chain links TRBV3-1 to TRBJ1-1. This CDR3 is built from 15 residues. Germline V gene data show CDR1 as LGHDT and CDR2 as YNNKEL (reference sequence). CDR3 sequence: CASSQELGLGTEAFF.

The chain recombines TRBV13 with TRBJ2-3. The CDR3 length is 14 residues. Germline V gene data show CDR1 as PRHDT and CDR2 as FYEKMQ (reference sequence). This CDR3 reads CASSSRTSTDTQYF. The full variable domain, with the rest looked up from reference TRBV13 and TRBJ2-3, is AAGVIQSPRHLIKEKRETATLKCYPIPRHDTVYWYQQGPGQDPQFLISFYEKMQSDKGSIPDRFSAQQFSDYHSELNMSSLELGDSALYFCASSSRTSTDTQYFGPGTRLTVL.

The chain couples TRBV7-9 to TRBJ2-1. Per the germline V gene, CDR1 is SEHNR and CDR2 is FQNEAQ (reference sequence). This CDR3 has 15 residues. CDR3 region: CASSLAVYPWNEQFF.

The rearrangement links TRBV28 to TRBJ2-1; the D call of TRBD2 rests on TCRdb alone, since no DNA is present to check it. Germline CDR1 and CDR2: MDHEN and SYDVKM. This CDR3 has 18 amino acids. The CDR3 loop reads CASSFGTRSVPSYNEQFF.

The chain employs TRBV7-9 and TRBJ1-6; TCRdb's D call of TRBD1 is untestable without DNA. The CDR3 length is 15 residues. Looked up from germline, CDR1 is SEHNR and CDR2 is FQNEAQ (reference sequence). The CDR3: CASSPQQGGNSPLHF.

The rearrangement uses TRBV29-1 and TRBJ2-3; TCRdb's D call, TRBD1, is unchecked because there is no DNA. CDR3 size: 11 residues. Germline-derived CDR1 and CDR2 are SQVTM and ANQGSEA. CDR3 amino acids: CSVPGGLAQYF.